Listed here are 6 T cell receptor beta chains from one sample, sequenced in a study of regulatory T cells in long-lasting Graves disease. Time point specified: newly diagnosed GD, antithyroid drugs for less than 3 months. Extracted PBMC RNA gave rise to the TCR library. Building of the TCR beta libraries involved iRepertoire HTBI primers and Arm-PCR of CDR3 regions. MiXCR, applied by TCRdb to the multiplex PCR reads, yields one record per CDR3 protein. The data contain 370,000 or so distinct CDR3 sequences, under 20% of them seen just once; the ten biggest clones take up 20%. This sample also belongs to another study, concerning T cells in Graves' hyperthyroidism and ophthalmopathy.

Material: peripheral blood mononuclear cells (PBMCs), obtained at new diagnosis, from a patient treated with antithyroid drugs. These TCRs come from a woman younger than 30 with Graves disease.

This clonotype was counted at least ten times. The V call is TRBV29-1, the J call TRBJ1-5; 7 nucleotides align to TRBD1. V dropped 6 bases and J dropped 11; count of bases not matched to a gene: 10. There are 12 residues in the CDR3. The germline gives CDR1 SQVTM, CDR2 ANQGSEA. The CDR3 DNA is TGCAGCGTCGGACAGGCCTCGGGAGCCCAGCATTTT. This translates into CSVGQASGAQHF.

This clonotype was seen ten or more times. The chain combines TRBV5-1 with TRBJ2-1, with TRBD2 matching over 8 bases. V shed 4 bases and J 5 bases; nucleotides not matched to a gene: 8. The CDR3 runs to 15 residues. Germline V lookup: CDR1 SGHRS, CDR2 YFSETQ. CDR3 protein: CASSGALAGHNEQFF. CDR3 coding DNA: TGCGCCAGCAGCGGCGCATTAGCGGGGCACAATGAGCAGTTCTTC.

CDR3 residues: CSFPGAQSPYEQYF. Here the CDR3 DNA reads TGCAGCTTCCCCGGGGCCCAGAGCCCCTACGAGCAGTACTTC. V gene TRBV20-1 combines with J gene TRBJ2-7, with D tentatively TRBD1 or TRBD2 (5 bases each). The CDR3 length is 14 residues. CDR1 is DFQATT and CDR2 is SNEGSKA in the germline V gene (reference sequence).

This clonotype was counted a single time. The V call is TRBV12-3 or TRBV12-4, the J call TRBJ1-1; perhaps TRBD1 as D (5 bases). Trimming removed 8 bases from V and 5 bases from J, with 12 bases in between. This CDR3 is built from 12 residues. The CDR3 DNA reads TGTGCCAGCGGTCCCAGGGCTACTGAAGCTTTCTTT. Protein sequence: CASGPRATEAFF.

The rearrangement joins TRBV4-1 to TRBJ1-5, with D perhaps TRBD1 (5 bases). CDR1 and CDR2 (germline): MGHRA, YSYEKL. V was clipped by 0 bases and J by 9 bases, with 12 bases between them. The length of the CDR3 is 14 residues. The CDR3 DNA reads as TGCGCCAGCAGCCAAGAGCTCCAGGGTAGGCCCCAGCATTTT. Protein: CASSQELQGRPQHF.

This clonotype has only a few counts. The CDR3 region has the DNA TGTGCCATCCGGGACAATAATGAAAAACTGTTTTTT. This encodes CAIRDNNEKLFF. The V and J genes are TRBV10-3 and TRBJ1-4, with D possibly being TRBD1 (6 bases). CDR3 length: 12 residues. V was pared by 8 bases and J by 4 bases, with 8 bases between. From germline, CDR1 is ENHRY and CDR2 SYGVKD.